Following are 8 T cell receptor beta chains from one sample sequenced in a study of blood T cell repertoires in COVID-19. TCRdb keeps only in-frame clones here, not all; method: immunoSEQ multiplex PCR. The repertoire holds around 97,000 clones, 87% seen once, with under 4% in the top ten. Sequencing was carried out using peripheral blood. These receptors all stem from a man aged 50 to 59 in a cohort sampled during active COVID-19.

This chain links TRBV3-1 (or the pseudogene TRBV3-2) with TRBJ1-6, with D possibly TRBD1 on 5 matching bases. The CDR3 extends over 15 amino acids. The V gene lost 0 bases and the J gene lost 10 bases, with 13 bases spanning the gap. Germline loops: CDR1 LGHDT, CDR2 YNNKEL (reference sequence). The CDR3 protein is CASSQEGQGSSPLHF. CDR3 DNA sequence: TGTGCCAGCAGCCAAGAGGGGCAGGGTTCCTCACCCCTCCACTTT.

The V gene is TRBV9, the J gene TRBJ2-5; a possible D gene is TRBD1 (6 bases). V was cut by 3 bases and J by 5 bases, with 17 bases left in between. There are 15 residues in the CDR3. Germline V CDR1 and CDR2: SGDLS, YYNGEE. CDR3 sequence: CASSAGTTSRETQYF. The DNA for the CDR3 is TGTGCCAGCAGCGCTGGGACAACAAGCCGGGAGACCCAGTACTTC. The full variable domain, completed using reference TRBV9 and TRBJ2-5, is DSGVTQTPKHLITATGQRVTLRCSPRSGDLSVYWYQQSLDQGLQFLIQYYNGEERAKGNILERFSAQQFPDLHSELNLSSLELGDSALYFCASSAGTTSRETQYFGPGTRLLVL.

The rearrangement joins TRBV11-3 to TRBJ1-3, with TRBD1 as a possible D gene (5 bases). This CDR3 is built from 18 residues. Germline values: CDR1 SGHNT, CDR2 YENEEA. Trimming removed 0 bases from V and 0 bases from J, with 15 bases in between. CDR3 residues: CASSLEAGTFNSGNTIYF. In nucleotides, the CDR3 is TGTGCCAGCAGCTTAGAGGCCGGGACTTTCAACTCTGGAAACACCATATATTTT.

In nucleotides, the CDR3 is TGCGCCAGCAGCCAAGGGAGGGGGGGCCCCAATGAGCAGTTCTTC. It specifies CASSQGRGGPNEQFF. This chain connects TRBV4-3 to TRBJ2-1, with a tentative D call TRBD2 (7 bases). V was clipped by 1 base and J by 6 bases, with 13 bases between them. The CDR3 contains 15 residues. Germline CDR1 reads LGHNA; CDR2 reads YSLEER.

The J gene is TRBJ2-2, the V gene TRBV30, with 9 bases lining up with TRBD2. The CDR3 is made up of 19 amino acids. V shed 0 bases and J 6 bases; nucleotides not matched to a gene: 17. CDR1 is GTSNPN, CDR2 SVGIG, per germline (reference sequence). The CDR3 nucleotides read TGTGCCTGGAGTGTAGGGACTGAGTTAGCGGGGGACCGCCCCGGGGAGCTGTTTTTT. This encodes CAWSVGTELAGDRPGELFF.

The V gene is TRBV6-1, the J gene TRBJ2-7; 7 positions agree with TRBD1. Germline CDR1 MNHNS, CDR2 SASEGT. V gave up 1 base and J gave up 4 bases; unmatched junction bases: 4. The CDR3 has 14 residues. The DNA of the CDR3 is TGTGCCAGCAGTGAAGGCCAGGGGGTATACGAGCAGTACGTC. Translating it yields CASSEGQGVYEQYV.

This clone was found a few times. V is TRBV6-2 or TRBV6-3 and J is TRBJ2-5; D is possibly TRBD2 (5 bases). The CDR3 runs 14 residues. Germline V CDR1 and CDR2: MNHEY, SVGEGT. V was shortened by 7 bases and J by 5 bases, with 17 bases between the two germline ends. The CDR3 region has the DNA TGTGCCAGCAACCCACGAGGGCTAGTGGAGACCCAGTACTTC. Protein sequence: CASNPRGLVETQYF.

The CDR3 coding sequence is TGTGCCACCAGCAGAGACCCCGTAGGGGTGGGGGGAGAGACCCAGTACTTC. The encoded protein is CATSRDPVGVGGETQYF. V is TRBV15 and J is TRBJ2-5, with D perhaps TRBD2 (6 bases). CDR1 is LNHNV and CDR2 is YYDKDF in the germline V gene (reference sequence). The CDR3 totals 17 residues. The V and J ends lost 0 bases and 4 bases respectively, with 18 bases between them.